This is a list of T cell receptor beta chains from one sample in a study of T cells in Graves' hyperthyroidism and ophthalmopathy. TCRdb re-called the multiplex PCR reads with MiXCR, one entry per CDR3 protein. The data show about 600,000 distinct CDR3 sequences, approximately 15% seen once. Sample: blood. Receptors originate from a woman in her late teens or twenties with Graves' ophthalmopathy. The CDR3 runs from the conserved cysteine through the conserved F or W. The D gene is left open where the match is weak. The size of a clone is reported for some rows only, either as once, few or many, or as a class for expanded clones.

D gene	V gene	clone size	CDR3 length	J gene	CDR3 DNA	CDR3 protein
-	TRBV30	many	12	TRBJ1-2	TGTGCCTGGAGTCCAGACGCCTATGGCTACACCTTC	CAWSPDAYGYTF
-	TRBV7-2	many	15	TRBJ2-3	TGTGCCAGCAGCTTAGGCGTAACAATCACAGATACGCAGTATTTT	CASSLGVTITDTQYF
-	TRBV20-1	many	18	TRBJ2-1	TGCAGTGCTACCCCCCGGGGTTGGAGCGGACCCAAAGGGGATGAGCAGTTCTTC	CSATPRGWSGPKGDEQFF
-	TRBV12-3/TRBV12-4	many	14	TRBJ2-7	TGTGCCAGCAGTTTGTCAGGGCATACCTACGAGCAGTACTTC	CASSLSGHTYEQYF
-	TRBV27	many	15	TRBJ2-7	TGTGCCAGCAGTCCCCAAGGAGGTCCCTCCTACGAGCAGTACTTC	CASSPQGGPSYEQYF
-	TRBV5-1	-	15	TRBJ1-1	TGCGCCAGCAGACCTGGGGGTGCCATGAACACTGAAGCTTTCTTT	CASRPGGAMNTEAFF
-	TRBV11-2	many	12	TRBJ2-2	TGTGCCAGCAGCTACCAAACCGGGGAGCTGTTTTTT	CASSYQTGELFF
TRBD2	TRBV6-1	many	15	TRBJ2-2	TGTGCCAGCAGTCAGACTAGCGATTCGTCCGGGGAGCTGTTTTTT	CASSQTSDSSGELFF
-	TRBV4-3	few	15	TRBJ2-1	TGCGCCAGCAGCCAAGCTGCAGGGACCTACAATGAGCAGTTCTTC	CASSQAAGTYNEQFF
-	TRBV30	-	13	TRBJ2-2	TGTGCCTGGAGCAACAGTTACACCGGGGAGCTGTTTTTT	CAWSNSYTGELFF
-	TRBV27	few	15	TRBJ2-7	TGTGCCAACAGTTTAAAGGGCAGATACGCCTACGAGCAGTACTTC	CANSLKGRYAYEQYF
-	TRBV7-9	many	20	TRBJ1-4	TGTGCCAGCAGCGTTGGCGACAGCCTAACGGGATCGAGTTTGAATGAAAAACTGTTTTTT	CASSVGDSLTGSSLNEKLFF
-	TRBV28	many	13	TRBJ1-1	TGTGCCAGCAGTCTAGGGTTAGACACTGAAGCTTTCTTT	CASSLGLDTEAFF
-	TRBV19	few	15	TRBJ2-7	TGTGCCAGTAGTATTAGAGGGATCGATGCCTACGAGCAGTACTTC	CASSIRGIDAYEQYF
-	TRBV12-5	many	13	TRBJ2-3	TGTGCTAGCGCGACGGACGGCACAGATACGCAGTATTTT	CASATDGTDTQYF
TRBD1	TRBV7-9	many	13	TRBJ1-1	TGTGCCAGCAGCTTGGGACAGGAGAGGCTAGCTTTCTTT	CASSLGQERLAFF
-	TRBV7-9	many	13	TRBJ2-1	TGTGCCAGCAGCGCGGTGAGGAGCTATGAGCAGTTCTTC	CASSAVRSYEQFF
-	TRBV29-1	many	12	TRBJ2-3	TGCAGCGTTGAGGCTAGCACAGATACGCAGTATTTT	CSVEASTDTQYF
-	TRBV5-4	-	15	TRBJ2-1	TGTGCCAGCAGCCGCGACTACGCGGCTGCCAATGAGCAGTTCTTC	CASSRDYAAANEQFF
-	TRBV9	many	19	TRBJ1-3	TGTGCCAGCAGCGCCACAAGGGGGGGGCGGGCGACCTCTGGAAACACCATATATTTT	CASSATRGGRATSGNTIYF
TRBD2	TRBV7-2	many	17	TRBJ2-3	TGTGCCAGCAGCTTAGTGGGACTAGCGGCCCAACCAGATACGCAGTATTTT	CASSLVGLAAQPDTQYF
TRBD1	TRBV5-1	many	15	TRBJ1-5	TGCGCCAGCAGCTTGGAGACAGGGGGGAGGCAGCCCCAGCATTTT	CASSLETGGRQPQHF
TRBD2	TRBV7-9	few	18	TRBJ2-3	TGTGCCAGCAGCTCCCCAGGACTAGCGGGAGACTGGGCAGATACGCAGTATTTT	CASSSPGLAGDWADTQYF
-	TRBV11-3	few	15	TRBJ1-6	TGTGCCAGCAGCCGGAGGAGCTCCTATAATTCACCCCTCCACTTT	CASSRRSSYNSPLHF
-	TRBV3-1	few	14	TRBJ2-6	TGTGCCAGCAGCCCCCCTGGGGGGGCCAACGTCCTGACTTTC	CASSPPGGANVLTF
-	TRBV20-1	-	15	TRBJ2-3	TGCAGTGCTAGAGATCCGGACGGGGGGCTAGATACGCAGTATTTT	CSARDPDGGLDTQYF
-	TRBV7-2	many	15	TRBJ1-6	TGTGCCAGCAGCTTATCCGGGACATCCAATTCACCCCTCCACTTT	CASSLSGTSNSPLHF
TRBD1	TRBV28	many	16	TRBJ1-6	TGTGCCAGCAGGCCACAGGGGGCTGGGGATAATTCACCCCTCCACTTT	CASRPQGAGDNSPLHF
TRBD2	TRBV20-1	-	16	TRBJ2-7	TGCAGTGCTAGATCGCTAGCGGCGGGGAGCTCCTACGAGCAGTACTTC	CSARSLAAGSSYEQYF
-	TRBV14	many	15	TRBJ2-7	TGTGCCAGCAGCCAAGGCTGGGGACCATCGTACGAGCAGTACTTC	CASSQGWGPSYEQYF
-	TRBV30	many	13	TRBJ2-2	TGTGCCTGCACCCTGGGGAGGACCGGGGAGCTGTTTTTT	CACTLGRTGELFF
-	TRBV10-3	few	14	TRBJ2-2	TGTGCCATCATCGTCCAGCCGAACACCGGGGAGCTGTTTTTT	CAIIVQPNTGELFF
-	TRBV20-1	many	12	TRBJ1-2	TGCAGTGCTAAGGGATCTAACTATGGCTACACCTTC	CSAKGSNYGYTF
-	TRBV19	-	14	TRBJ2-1	TGTGCCAGTAAATGGGATCAGGGATACAATGAGCAGTTCTTC	CASKWDQGYNEQFF
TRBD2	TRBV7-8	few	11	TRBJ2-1	TGTGCCAGCAGCTACAGCGGGAGTCAGTTCTTC	CASSYSGSQFF
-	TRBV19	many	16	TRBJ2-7	TGTGCCAGTAGCCACCAAGTCCCCAGGGATCTCTACGAGCAGTACTTC	CASSHQVPRDLYEQYF
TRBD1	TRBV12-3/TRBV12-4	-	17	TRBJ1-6	TGTGCCAGCAGTTCCCGGACAGGGACGGCCTATAATTCACCCCTCCACTTT	CASSSRTGTAYNSPLHF
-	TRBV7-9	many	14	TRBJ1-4	TGTGCCAGCAACAACGGACAGACTAATGAAAAACTGTTTTTT	CASNNGQTNEKLFF
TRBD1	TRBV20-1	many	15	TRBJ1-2	TGCAGTGCTAGTAGGGCCACAGGGGGCGACTATGGCTACACCTTC	CSASRATGGDYGYTF
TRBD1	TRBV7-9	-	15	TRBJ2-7	TGTGCCAGCAGCCAGCCCGGACAGGGGTCCTACGAGCAGTACTTC	CASSQPGQGSYEQYF
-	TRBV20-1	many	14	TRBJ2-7	TGCAGTGCTAGATCAGAGAAGAGCTCCTACGAGCAGTACTTC	CSARSEKSSYEQYF
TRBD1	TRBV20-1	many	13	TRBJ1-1	TGCAGTGCTAGGCTCAGGGGGCGGTCTGAAGCTTTCTTT	CSARLRGRSEAFF
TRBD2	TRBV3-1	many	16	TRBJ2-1	TGTGCCAGCAGCCACCGGACTAGCGGGGCCTACAATGAGCAGTTCTTC	CASSHRTSGAYNEQFF
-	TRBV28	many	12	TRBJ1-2	TGTGCCAGCAGTTCCCCTCCGGGTGGCTACACCTTC	CASSSPPGGYTF
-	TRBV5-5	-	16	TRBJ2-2	TGTGCCAGCAGCTTGTGGCTAGCTTCGAACACCGGGGAGCTGTTTTTT	CASSLWLASNTGELFF
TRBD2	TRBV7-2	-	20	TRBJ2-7	TGTGCCAGCAGCCTCGCGCCTCAGTGGGTGGGGCGGGAGGTTTCCTACGAGCAGTACTTC	CASSLAPQWVGREVSYEQYF
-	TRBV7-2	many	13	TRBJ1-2	TGTGCCAGCAGCCCGTCAGATACCTATGGCTACACCTTC	CASSPSDTYGYTF
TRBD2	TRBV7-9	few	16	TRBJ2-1	TGTGCCAGCAGCTTCCTAGCGGGAGGGCCTCAGAATGAGCAGTTCTTC	CASSFLAGGPQNEQFF
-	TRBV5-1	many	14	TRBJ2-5	TGCGCCAGCAGCTTGGGGGGAAAACAAGAGACCCAGTACTTC	CASSLGGKQETQYF